This note documents a single T cell receptor beta chain sequence. Its antigen is not yet known. Within one base of it there is no much larger clone, and no base qualities were kept. In the multiplex PCR, 52 forward TRBV primers and 13 reverse TRBJ primers were used, and assay-based and computational corrections were applied for amplification bias. Rearranged TRB loci were amplified from genomic DNA by multiplex PCR within the immunoSEQ assay. TRB amplicons were sequenced on an Illumina HiSeq platform. Per the source publication's procedure: Custom algorithms error-filtered the raw sequences and aligned them to reference gene sequences, after which the immunoSEQ online tools were used for analysis. Frequencies of productive and nonproductive TRB rearrangements were assessed among unique sequences as well as among total sequences. Hydrophobicity and amino acid composition of residues 6 and 7 within the TRB CDR3 were used to estimate the potential for self-reactivity. Group comparisons used t tests, Mann-Whitney tests or two-way ANOVA run in Prism software. The immuneACCESS repertoire file appears here via TCRdb, limited to in-frame rearrangements. These files lack a portion of the clones; in checked studies, under half of the deficit traces to unresolved V genes, and the cause of the others is not known. V and J calls and clone size come straight from that table; D and trimming were deduced from the DNA. In all, the sample holds 30,000 to 40,000 clones, and more than 85% of those were seen once. The ten largest clones take up about 0.96% of the sample.

All CD3G-deficient patients had evidence of autoimmunity, which was more severe in two of the patients. Patients were tested at ages ranging from 2 to 39 years, and reduced naive and increased memory CD4+ and CD8+ T-cell proportions were found in the patients. CD4+ cells were FACS-sorted into CD25-high CD127-low regulatory T cells and CD25-low CD127-high conventional CD4+ T cells. The patient group comprised 5 or 6 individuals with CD3G deficiency. An international network of physicians spanning the United States, Europe and Asia provided the patient samples and clinical data. Ficoll density separation was used to isolate peripheral blood mononuclear cells. The data stem from a study of regulatory T cells (dated by TCRdb to the late 2010s). At the level of the whole study: T-cell receptor beta repertoires of sorted regulatory, conventional CD4+ and CD8+ T cells were compared between CD3G-deficient patients and healthy controls.

Points the paper makes about the study in general: Conventional CD4+ T cells from CD3G-deficient patients were enriched for hydrophobic residues at CDR3 positions 6 and 7, suggesting more self-reactive specificities. In patients, repertoires had restricted unique TRB V-J pairs and skewed V and J gene usage, with regulatory T cells showing the most marked changes.

The sequenced sample consisted of conventional CD4+ T cells sorted from blood. The receptor's source is a child aged 2-15 years with CD3G deficiency.

The CDR3 loop reads CASSTWTSMAKNIQYF. The sequenced DNA: TGTGCCAGCAGTACTTGGACTAGTATGGCCAAAAACATTCAGTACTTC. The chain is encoded by TRBV28 joined to TRBJ2-4, and 7 junction bases match TRBD2. Reading the germline V gene gives CDR1 MDHEN and CDR2 SYDVKM. Inclusive of the bounding cysteine and phenylalanine, the CDR3 is 16 residues long. Left in the record is the CDR3 DNA by itself, 48 bases read in frame from the first base. The germline V end is reduced by 5 bases and the J end by 1 base; junction bases left unmatched: 8.